This entry is about one T cell receptor beta chain. Amplification used 60 Vbeta primers and 13 Jbeta primers. Measured with immunoSEQ multiplex PCR; TCRdb has only the in-frame clones, and not every one. The sample lists some 150,000 clones, more than 80% seen once, with less than 15% in the top ten. This record comes from a study of cytomegalovirus exposure and HLA in healthy donors. Germline V gene data show CDR1 as LNHDA and CDR2 as SQIVND (reference sequence). V lost 5 bases, J lost 1 base, and 9 bases lay in between. CDR3 length equals 13 residues. Sequenced sample: PBMCs. V and J are TRBV19 and TRBJ2-7, with D hard to call. The clonotype originates from a woman aged 45-60 years in good health and CMV-seronegative. CDR3: CASSPVFSYEQYF. Written as DNA, the CDR3 is TGTGCCAGTAGTCCTGTCTTTTCCTACGAGCAGTACTTC.